This T cell receptor beta chain was sequenced for a study of T cell responses to AZD1222 COVID-19 vaccine. Study findings and constraints: Baseline seropositivity characterized only a handful of AZD1222 recipients. CD4 TCRs associated with vaccination spanned spike, dominating at 160-218 and 743-854.

As concerns this clone: The antigen is not known.

This CDR3 has 15 residues. CDR1 and CDR2 from the germline V gene are SGHRS and YFSETQ. Unmatched junction bases numbered 11, after V lost 8 bases and J lost 5 bases. The repertoire was sequenced with immunoSEQ multiplex PCR; TCRdb's copy has only in-frame clones and lacks some. The table lists 120,000 or so clones, around 81% of them singletons. This receptor was identified in an adult in good health. This chain links TRBV5-1 with TRBJ1-4; the match to TRBD1 covers 8 bases. Source: peripheral blood, taken on day 0 of AZD1222 vaccination. The DNA of the CDR3 is TGCGCCAGTAGCGACAGGGGTGCCCGGAATGAAAAACTGTTTTTT. This codes for CASSDRGARNEKLFF.